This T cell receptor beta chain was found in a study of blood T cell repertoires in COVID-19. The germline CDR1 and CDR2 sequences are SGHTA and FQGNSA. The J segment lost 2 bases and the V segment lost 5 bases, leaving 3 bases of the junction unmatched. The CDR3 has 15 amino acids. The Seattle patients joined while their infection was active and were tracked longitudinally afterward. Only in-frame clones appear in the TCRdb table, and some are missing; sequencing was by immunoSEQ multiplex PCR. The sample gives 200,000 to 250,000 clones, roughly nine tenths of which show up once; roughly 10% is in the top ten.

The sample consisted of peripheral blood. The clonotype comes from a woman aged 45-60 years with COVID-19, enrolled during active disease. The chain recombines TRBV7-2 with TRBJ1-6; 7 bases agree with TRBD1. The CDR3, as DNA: TGTGCCAGCAGCACCGACAGGGCCTATAATTCACCCCTCCACTTT. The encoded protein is CASSTDRAYNSPLHF.